The present T cell receptor beta chain was sequenced within a study of blood T cell repertoires in COVID-19. At the level of the study: Material from acute and convalescent COVID-19 was sourced from the United States, Italy and Spain. In each case, the material was cDNA or gDNA derived from T cells, B-cell-depleted T cells, or PBMCs.

In the original analysis: From reference gene primer amplification, estimates of nucleated cell counts were derived. Sequenced by immunoSEQ multiplex PCR; TCRdb stores in-frame clones only, minus some. That table is the source of V, J and clone size, and D and trimming were worked out from the DNA. The data show 240,000 or so clones, 80% to 90% seen once. Sequencing was carried out using peripheral blood. This TCR derives from a woman older than 75 with COVID-19, enrolled during active disease.

The CDR3 region is CATSDFGQGAGELFF. The DNA for the CDR3 is TGTGCCACCAGTGATTTCGGACAGGGTGCCGGGGAGCTGTTTTTT. This chain connects TRBV24-1 to TRBJ2-2; 8 bases match TRBD1. This CDR3 is 15 amino acids long. V was clipped by 1 base and J by 6 bases; unmatched bases: 3. The germline V gene has CDR1 KGHDR and CDR2 SFDVKD.